Each of the 19 T cell receptor beta chains below was sequenced from the same sample in a study of technical replicates of blood from several donors. Profiled with immunoSEQ multiplex PCR; TCRdb holds only in-frame clones, not every one. In the table there are some 70,000 clones, about 97% of which are singletons. What was sequenced was T cells isolated from PBMCs. The receptor set was obtained from a human donor in good health.

This chain connects TRBV19 to TRBJ1-5, with a tentative D call TRBD1 (5 bases). This CDR3 is 16 amino acids long. Germline V gene lookup returns CDR1 LNHDA and CDR2 SQIVND (reference sequence). The ends were cut back, 4 bases at V and 6 bases at J, with 19 bases in the middle. Here the CDR3 reads CASSTTGEPYSQPQHF. DNA for the CDR3: TGTGCCAGTAGTACTACGGGGGAGCCCTATAGTCAGCCCCAGCATTTT.

Here the CDR3 reads CASSYGYTNTGELFF. The CDR3 DNA reads TGTGCCAGCAGTTACGGTTACACGAACACCGGGGAGCTGTTTTTT. The gene calls are TRBV6-5 and TRBJ2-2; D gene unclear. This CDR3 contains 15 residues. The V gene's germline CDR1 is MNHEY and CDR2 SVGAGI. V shed 2 bases and J shed 0 bases, with 7 bases lying between them.

The V and J genes are TRBV25-1 and TRBJ1-1; possible D gene TRBD1, 6 bases. The CDR3 has 13 amino acids. With 1 base removed from V and 8 bases from J, the gap between germline ends came to 11 bases. Looked up from germline, CDR1 is MGHDK and CDR2 is SYGVNS. The CDR3 here is CASSESRGGEAFF. The CDR3, as DNA: TGTGCCAGCAGTGAATCCAGGGGTGGAGAAGCTTTCTTT. Full variable domain (outside the CDR3, taken from reference TRBV25-1 and TRBJ1-1): EADIYQTPRYLVIGTGKKITLECSQTMGHDKMYWYQQDPGMELHLIHYSYGVNSTEKGDLSSESTVSRIRTEHFPLTLESARPSHTSQYLCASSESRGGEAFFGQGTRLTVV.

This chain joins TRBV7-9 and TRBJ1-2; 9 bases line up with TRBD1. The germline V gene encodes CDR1 SEHNR and CDR2 FQNEAQ (reference sequence). The CDR3 has 18 amino acids. With 4 bases clipped from V and 2 bases from J, the junction kept 14 bases outside the gene matches. The CDR3: CASSSPRTGDLLNYGYTF. For the CDR3, the DNA is TGTGCCAGCAGCTCTCCGCGGACAGGGGACCTCCTAAACTATGGCTACACCTTC.

The genes are TRBV4-3 and TRBJ2-2; TRBD2 matches 8 bases. The junction had 10 bases not matched to a gene; V was cut back by 1 base and J by 3 bases. The CDR3 totals 18 residues. The germline gives CDR1 LGHNA, CDR2 YSLEER. The CDR3 loop reads CASSQASITSGDTGELFF. CDR3 DNA: TGCGCCAGCAGCCAAGCAAGTATTACTAGCGGAGACACCGGGGAGCTGTTTTTT.

The gene calls are TRBV16 and TRBJ2-7; the match to TRBD1 covers 7 bases. Per the germline V gene, CDR1 is KGHSY and CDR2 is FQNENV. This CDR3 has 15 residues. V was clipped by 4 bases and J by 0 bases; unmatched bases: 6. The CDR3 is CASSPVAGGSYEQYF. CDR3 bases: TGTGCCAGCAGCCCGGTGGCAGGGGGCTCCTACGAGCAGTACTTC.

The rearrangement uses TRBV6-4 and TRBJ2-1, with 11 bases matching TRBD2. CDR3 length: 19 residues. Germline V CDR1 and CDR2: MRHNA, SNTAGT. J gave up 4 bases and V 5 bases, and 16 bases lay outside the gene matches. CDR3 nucleotide sequence: TGTGCCAGCAGTCCCACCGAGCTACTAGCGGGAGTGGGTTACAATGAGCAGTTCTTC. Translating gives CASSPTELLAGVGYNEQFF.

Comment on this clone: Other DNA sequences in this sample translate to the same CDR3. The chain combines TRBV9 with TRBJ1-1; D remains unclear. Trimming took off 0 bases at V and 2 bases at J, with 5 bases between the two ends. The germline gives CDR1 SGDLS, CDR2 YYNGEE. The CDR3 contains 13 residues. The CDR3: CASSVAGNTEAFF. CDR3 sequence (DNA): TGTGCCAGCAGCGTAGCAGGTAACACTGAAGCTTTCTTT. Looking up the rest from reference TRBV9 and TRBJ1-1 gives the full variable domain: DSGVTQTPKHLITATGQRVTLRCSPRSGDLSVYWYQQSLDQGLQFLIQYYNGEERAKGNILERFSAQQFPDLHSELNLSSLELGDSALYFCASSVAGNTEAFFGQGTRLTVV.

The V gene is TRBV5-4, the J gene TRBJ2-7; 9 nucleotides agree with TRBD2. CDR1 is SGHNT and CDR2 is YYREEE in the germline V gene (reference sequence). V was pared by 3 bases and J by 4 bases, with 11 bases of the junction left unmatched. The CDR3 extends over 16 amino acids. CDR3 bases: TGTGCCAGCAGCTCTAGCGGGATGATCAATCCTTACGAGCAGTACTTC. It translates to CASSSSGMINPYEQYF.

The chain combines TRBV19 with TRBJ2-5; maybe TRBD2 (5 bases). The V end was cut by 7 bases, the J end by 5 bases, with 14 bases between. The germline gives CDR1 LNHDA, CDR2 SQIVND (reference sequence). CDR3 length: 13 residues. CDR3 loop: CASNEGSVETQYF. CDR3 nucleotides: TGTGCCAGTAATGAGGGTTCGGTGGAGACCCAGTACTTC. Full variable domain (remainder filled in from reference TRBV19 and TRBJ2-5): DGGITQSPKYLFRKEGQNVTLSCEQNLNHDAMYWYRQDPGQGLRLIYYSQIVNDFQKGDIAEGYSVSREKKESFPLTVTSAQKNPTAFYLCASNEGSVETQYFGPGTRLLVL.

The chain carries TRBV5-1 and TRBJ1-1; no clear D gene. Germline assignment: CDR1 SGHRS and CDR2 YFSETQ. CDR3 size: 13 residues. V was cut by 4 bases and J by 4 bases, with 11 bases left in between. CDR3 in DNA: TGCGCCAGCAGCCTTACATGGGCCACTGAAGCTTTCTTT. Translating it yields CASSLTWATEAFF.

This chain uses TRBV19 with TRBJ2-3; D might be TRBD2 (5 bases). This CDR3 comprises 15 residues. V lost 7 bases, J lost 6 bases, and 20 bases lay in between. CDR1 is LNHDA, CDR2 SQIVND, per germline (reference sequence). CDR3 in DNA: TGTGCCAGTAAAGGCGTCGGGGATTCAAGGGATACGCAGTATTTT. This encodes CASKGVGDSRDTQYF.

This clone was observed once. The chain employs TRBV28 and TRBJ1-4, with D tentatively TRBD1 (6 bases). CDR3 length: 15 amino acids. Trimming took off 2 bases at V and 5 bases at J, with 12 bases between the two ends. Per germline, CDR1 MDHEN and CDR2 SYDVKM. For the CDR3, the DNA is TGTGCCAGCAGTTTACGCGGGGGCGCAAATGAAAAACTGTTTTTT. Protein product: CASSLRGGANEKLFF.

The CDR3 here is CASNYAGGEQYF. CDR3 nucleotide sequence: TGTGCCAGCAATTACGCGGGCGGCGAGCAGTACTTC. This chain connects TRBV28 to TRBJ2-7, with a weak D call TRBD2 (5 bases). Trimming took 7 bases from V and 6 from J, leaving 13 bases between them. Germline CDR1 MDHEN, CDR2 SYDVKM. This CDR3 comprises 12 residues.

V and J are TRBV6-5 and TRBJ1-2; no definite D call. Trimming pared 6 bases from V and 4 bases from J, leaving 12 bases between. This CDR3 has 13 amino acids. Per the germline V gene, CDR1 is MNHEY and CDR2 is SVGAGI. The CDR3: CASSPGPLYGYTF. The CDR3 region has the DNA TGTGCCAGCAGCCCAGGTCCCCTCTATGGCTACACCTTC.

This chain links TRBV30 with TRBJ2-5, with a weak D call TRBD1 (6 bases). CDR1 is GTSNPN and CDR2 is SVGIG in the germline V gene (reference sequence). V lost 6 bases and J 5 bases, leaving 13 bases between the germline ends. The CDR3 is 12 residues long. The CDR3 sequence: CACSTGLETQYF. In DNA form, the CDR3 reads TGTGCCTGTTCAACAGGGCTGGAGACCCAGTACTTC.

V and J are TRBV14 and TRBJ2-2; the D is unclear. This CDR3 has 15 amino acids. CDR1 is SGHDN, CDR2 FVKESK, per germline. The V end was cut by 1 base, the J end by 0 bases, with 6 bases between. Here the CDR3 reads CASSQVQPNTGELFF. In DNA, the CDR3 is TGTGCCAGCAGCCAAGTACAGCCGAACACCGGGGAGCTGTTTTTT.

This sequence joins TRBV28 and TRBJ2-1; TRBD1 might be the D (5 bases). The V gene's germline CDR1 is MDHEN and CDR2 SYDVKM. This CDR3 spans 13 amino acids. The V end lost 2 bases, the J end lost 7 bases, and 9 bases lay between the germline ends. CDR3: CASSLGAWNEQFF. The CDR3 DNA reads as TGTGCCAGCAGTTTAGGGGCGTGGAATGAGCAGTTCTTC. Using reference TRBV28 and TRBJ2-1 for the parts outside the CDR3, the full variable domain is DVKVTQSSRYLVKRTGEKVFLECVQDMDHENMFWYRQDPGLGLRLIYFSYDVKMKEKGDIPEGYSVSREKKERFSLILESASTNQTSMYLCASSLGAWNEQFFGPGTRLTVL.

V usage is TRBV4-1 and J usage is TRBJ2-1; 12 bases align to TRBD2. Per germline, CDR1 MGHRA and CDR2 YSYEKL. The CDR3 length is 16 residues. Trimming took 4 bases from V and 3 from J; bases not matched to a gene: 4. The CDR3 bases are TGCGCCAGCAGCCCCCTGACTAGCGGGAGCTACAATGAGCAGTTCTTC. Protein: CASSPLTSGSYNEQFF.